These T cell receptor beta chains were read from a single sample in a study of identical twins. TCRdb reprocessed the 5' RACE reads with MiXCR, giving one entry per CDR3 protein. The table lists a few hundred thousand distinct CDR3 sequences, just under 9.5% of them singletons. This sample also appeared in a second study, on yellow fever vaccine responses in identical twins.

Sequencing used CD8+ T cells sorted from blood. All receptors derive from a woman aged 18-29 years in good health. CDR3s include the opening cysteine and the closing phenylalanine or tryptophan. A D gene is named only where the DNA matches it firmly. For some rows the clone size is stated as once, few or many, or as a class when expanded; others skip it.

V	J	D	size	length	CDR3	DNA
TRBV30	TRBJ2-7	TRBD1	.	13	CAWRGTGEYEQYF	TGTGCCTGGAGAGGTACAGGGGAATACGAGCAGTACTTC
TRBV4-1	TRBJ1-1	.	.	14	CASSSGTFNTEAFF	TGCGCCAGCAGCTCCGGGACATTCAACACTGAAGCTTTCTTT
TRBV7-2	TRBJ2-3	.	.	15	CASSPKTTSTDTQYF	TGTGCCAGCAGCCCAAAGACAACTAGCACAGATACGCAGTATTTT
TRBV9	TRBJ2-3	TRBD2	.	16	CASSVSPLAGADTQYF	TGTGCCAGCAGCGTATCCCCCCTAGCGGGGGCAGATACGCAGTATTTT
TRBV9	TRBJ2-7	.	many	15	CASSPRDRGTYEQYF	TGTGCCAGCAGCCCCCGAGATAGGGGTACCTACGAGCAGTACTTC
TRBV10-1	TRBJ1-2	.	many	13	CASSVALNYGYTF	TGCGCCAGCAGTGTGGCACTCAACTATGGCTACACCTTC
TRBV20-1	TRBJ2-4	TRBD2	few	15	CSARIAGTSVHIQYF	TGCAGTGCTAGGATCGCCGGGACTAGCGTACACATTCAGTACTTC
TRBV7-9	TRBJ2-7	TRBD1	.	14	CASSRDRKSYEQYF	TGTGCCAGCAGTCGGGACAGGAAGTCCTACGAGCAGTACTTC
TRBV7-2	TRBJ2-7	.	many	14	CASSFGLGSYEQYF	TGTGCCAGCAGCTTTGGTCTTGGGTCCTACGAGCAGTACTTC
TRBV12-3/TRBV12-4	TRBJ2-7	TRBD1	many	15	CASSPRQGASYEQYF	TGTGCCAGCAGTCCGAGACAGGGGGCGAGTTACGAGCAGTACTTC
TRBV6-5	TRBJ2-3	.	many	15	CASSYLAIPTDTQYF	TGTGCCAGCAGTTACTTGGCGATCCCCACAGATACGCAGTATTTT
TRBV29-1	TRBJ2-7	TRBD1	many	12	CSVGTEPYEQYF	TGCAGCGTGGGGACAGAGCCCTACGAGCAGTACTTC
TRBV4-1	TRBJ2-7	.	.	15	CASSQVYSSGIEQYF	TGCGCCAGCAGCCAAGTTTACAGCTCGGGTATTGAGCAGTACTTC
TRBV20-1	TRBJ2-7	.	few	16	CSAPPIIRDTYHEQYF	TGCAGTGCCCCTCCTATCATCCGGGACACCTACCACGAGCAGTACTTC
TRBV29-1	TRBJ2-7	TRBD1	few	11	CSAGQGYEQYF	TGCAGCGCTGGACAGGGCTACGAGCAGTACTTC
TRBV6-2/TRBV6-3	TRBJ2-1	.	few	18	CASSYAWHTLSSYNEQFF	TGTGCCAGCAGTTACGCCTGGCACACGCTGAGCTCCTACAATGAGCAGTTCTTC
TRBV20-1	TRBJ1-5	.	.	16	CSALPGREGGNQPQHF	TGCAGTGCTCTGCCCGGCAGGGAGGGGGGCAATCAGCCCCAGCATTTT
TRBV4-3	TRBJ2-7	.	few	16	CASSQDRVGSSYEQYF	TGCGCCAGCAGCCAAGATCGTGTCGGGAGCTCCTACGAGCAGTACTTC
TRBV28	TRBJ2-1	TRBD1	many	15	CASTSGQGAVNEQFF	TGTGCCAGCACAAGTGGACAGGGGGCCGTCAATGAGCAGTTCTTC
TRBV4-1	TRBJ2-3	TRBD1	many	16	CASSQERGLAGVEQYF	TGCGCCAGCAGCCAAGAAAGGGGGCTGGCCGGTGTAGAGCAGTATTTT
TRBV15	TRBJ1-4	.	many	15	CATSSGQRDGEKLFF	TGTGCCACCAGCAGCGGACAGCGGGACGGTGAAAAACTGTTTTTT